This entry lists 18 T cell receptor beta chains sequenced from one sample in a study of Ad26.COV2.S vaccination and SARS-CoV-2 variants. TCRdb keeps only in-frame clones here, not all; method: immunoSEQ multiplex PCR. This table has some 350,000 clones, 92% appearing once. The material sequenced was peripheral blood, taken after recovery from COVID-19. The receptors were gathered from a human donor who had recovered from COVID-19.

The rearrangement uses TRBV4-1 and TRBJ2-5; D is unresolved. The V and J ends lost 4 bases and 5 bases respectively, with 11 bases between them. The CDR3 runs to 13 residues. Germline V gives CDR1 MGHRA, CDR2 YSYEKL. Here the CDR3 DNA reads TGCGCCAGCAGCCCGACATTCGGGGAGACCCAGTACTTC. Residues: CASSPTFGETQYF.

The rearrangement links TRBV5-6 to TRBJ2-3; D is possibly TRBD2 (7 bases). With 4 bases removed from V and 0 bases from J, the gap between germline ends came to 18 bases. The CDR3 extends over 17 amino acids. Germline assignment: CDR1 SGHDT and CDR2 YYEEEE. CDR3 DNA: TGTGCCAGCAGCGGCCGATTGGCGGGGGCCAGCACAGATACGCAGTATTTT. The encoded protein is CASSGRLAGASTDTQYF.

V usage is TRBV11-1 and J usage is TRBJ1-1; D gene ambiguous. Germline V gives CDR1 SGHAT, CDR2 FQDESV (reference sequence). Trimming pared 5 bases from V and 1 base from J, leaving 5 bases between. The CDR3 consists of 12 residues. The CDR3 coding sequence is TGTGCCAGCAGCACCCAGAACACTGAAGCTTTCTTT. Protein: CASSTQNTEAFF.

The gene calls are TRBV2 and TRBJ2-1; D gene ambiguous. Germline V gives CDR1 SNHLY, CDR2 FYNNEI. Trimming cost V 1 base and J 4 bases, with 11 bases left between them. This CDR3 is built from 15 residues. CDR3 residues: CASSEEGQRYNEQFF. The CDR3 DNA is TGTGCCAGCAGTGAAGAAGGCCAGAGGTACAATGAGCAGTTCTTC.

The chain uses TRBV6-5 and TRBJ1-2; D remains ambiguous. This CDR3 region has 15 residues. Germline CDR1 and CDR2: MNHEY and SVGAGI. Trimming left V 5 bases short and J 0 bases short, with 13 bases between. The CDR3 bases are TGTGCCAGCAGTACAAACTCAGGTTCTAACTATGGCTACACCTTC. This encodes CASSTNSGSNYGYTF.

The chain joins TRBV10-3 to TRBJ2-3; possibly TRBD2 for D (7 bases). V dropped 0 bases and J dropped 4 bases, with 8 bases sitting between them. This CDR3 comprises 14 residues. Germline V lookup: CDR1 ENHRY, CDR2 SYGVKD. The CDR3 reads CAISESRGPDTQYF. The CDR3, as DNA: TGTGCCATCAGTGAGTCGCGGGGGCCAGATACGCAGTATTTT.

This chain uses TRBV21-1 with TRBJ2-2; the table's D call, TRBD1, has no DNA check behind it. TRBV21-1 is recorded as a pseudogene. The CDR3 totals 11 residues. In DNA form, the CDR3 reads TGTGCCGCCCCTGGGCCCGGGGAGCTGTTTTTT. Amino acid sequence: CAAPGPGELFF.

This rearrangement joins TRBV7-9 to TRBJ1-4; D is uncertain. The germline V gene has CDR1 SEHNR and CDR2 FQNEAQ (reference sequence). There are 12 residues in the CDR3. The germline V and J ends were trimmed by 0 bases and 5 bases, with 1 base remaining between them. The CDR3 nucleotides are TGTGCCAGCAGCTTAGCGAATGAAAAACTGTTTTTT. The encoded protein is CASSLANEKLFF.

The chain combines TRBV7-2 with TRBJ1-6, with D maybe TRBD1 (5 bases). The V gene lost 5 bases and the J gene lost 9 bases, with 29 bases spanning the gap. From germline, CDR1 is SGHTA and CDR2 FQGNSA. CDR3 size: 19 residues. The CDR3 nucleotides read TGTGCCAGCAGCCCCCAGGCCAGGGCCCCCGTTGTTAGTCGTTCACCCCTCCACTTT. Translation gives CASSPQARAPVVSRSPLHF. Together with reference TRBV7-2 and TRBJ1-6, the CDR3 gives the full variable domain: GAGVSQSPSNKVTEKGKDVELRCDPISGHTALYWYRQSLGQGLEFLIYFQGNSAPDKSGLPSDRFSAERTGGSVSTLTIQRTQQEDSAVYLCASSPQARAPVVSRSPLHFGNGTRLTVT.

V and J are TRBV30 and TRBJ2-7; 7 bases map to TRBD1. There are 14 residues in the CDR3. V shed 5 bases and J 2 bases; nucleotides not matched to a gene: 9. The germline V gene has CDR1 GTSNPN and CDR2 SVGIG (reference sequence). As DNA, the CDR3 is TGTGCCTGGTCGCTTAGGGACAGCGCCTACGAGCAGTACTTC. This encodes CAWSLRDSAYEQYF.

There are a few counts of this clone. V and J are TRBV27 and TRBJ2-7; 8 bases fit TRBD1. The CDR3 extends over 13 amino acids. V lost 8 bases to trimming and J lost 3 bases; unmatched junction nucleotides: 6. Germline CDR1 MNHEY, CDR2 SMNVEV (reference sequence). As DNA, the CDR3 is TGTGCCAGCTCGAGGGACAGGCACTACGAGCAGTACTTC. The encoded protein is CASSRDRHYEQYF.

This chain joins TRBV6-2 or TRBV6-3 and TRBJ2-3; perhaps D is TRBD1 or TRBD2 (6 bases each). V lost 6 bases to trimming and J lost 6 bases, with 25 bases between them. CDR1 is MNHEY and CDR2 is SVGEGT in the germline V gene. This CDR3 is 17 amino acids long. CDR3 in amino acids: CASSPRRGVLLGDTQYF. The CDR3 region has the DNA TGTGCCAGCAGCCCCAGAAGGGGGGTTCTTCTTGGGGATACGCAGTATTTT.

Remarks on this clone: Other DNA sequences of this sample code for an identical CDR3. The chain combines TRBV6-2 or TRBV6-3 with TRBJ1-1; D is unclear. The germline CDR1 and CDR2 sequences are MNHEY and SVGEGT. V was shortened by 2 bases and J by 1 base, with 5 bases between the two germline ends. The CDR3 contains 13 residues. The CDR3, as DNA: TGTGCCAGCAGTTACCGGCAGAACACTGAAGCTTTCTTT. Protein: CASSYRQNTEAFF.

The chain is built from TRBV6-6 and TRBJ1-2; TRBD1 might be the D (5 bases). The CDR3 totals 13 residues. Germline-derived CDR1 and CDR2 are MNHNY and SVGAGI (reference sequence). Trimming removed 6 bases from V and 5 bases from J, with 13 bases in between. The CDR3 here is CASSPGAQYGYTF. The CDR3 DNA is TGTGCCAGCAGCCCCGGGGCCCAATATGGCTACACCTTC.

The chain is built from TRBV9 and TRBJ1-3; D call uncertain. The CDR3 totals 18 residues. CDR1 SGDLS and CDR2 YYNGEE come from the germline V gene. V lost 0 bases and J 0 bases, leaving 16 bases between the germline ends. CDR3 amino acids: CASSVATDRMASGNTIYF. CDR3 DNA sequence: TGTGCCAGCAGCGTAGCTACGGACCGCATGGCCTCTGGAAACACCATATATTTT.

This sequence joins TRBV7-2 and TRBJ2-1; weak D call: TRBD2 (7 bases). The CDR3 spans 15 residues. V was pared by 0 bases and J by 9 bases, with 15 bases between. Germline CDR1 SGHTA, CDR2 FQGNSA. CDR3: CASSLAGGRLVEQFF. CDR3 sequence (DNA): TGTGCCAGCAGCTTAGCGGGGGGGCGTTTGGTTGAGCAGTTCTTC.

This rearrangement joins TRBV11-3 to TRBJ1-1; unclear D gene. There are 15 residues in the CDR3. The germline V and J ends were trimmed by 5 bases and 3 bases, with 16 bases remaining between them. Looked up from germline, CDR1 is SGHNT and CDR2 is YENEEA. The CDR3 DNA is TGTGCCAGCAGCCCCCTAAACCAGGACCACACTGAAGCTTTCTTT. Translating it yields CASSPLNQDHTEAFF.

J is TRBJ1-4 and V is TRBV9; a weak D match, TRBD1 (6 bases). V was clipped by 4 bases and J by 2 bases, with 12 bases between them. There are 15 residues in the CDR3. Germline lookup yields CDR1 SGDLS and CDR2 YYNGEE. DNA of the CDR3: TGTGCCAGCAGCTCGACAGGTTGGACTAATGAAAAACTGTTTTTT. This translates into CASSSTGWTNEKLFF.